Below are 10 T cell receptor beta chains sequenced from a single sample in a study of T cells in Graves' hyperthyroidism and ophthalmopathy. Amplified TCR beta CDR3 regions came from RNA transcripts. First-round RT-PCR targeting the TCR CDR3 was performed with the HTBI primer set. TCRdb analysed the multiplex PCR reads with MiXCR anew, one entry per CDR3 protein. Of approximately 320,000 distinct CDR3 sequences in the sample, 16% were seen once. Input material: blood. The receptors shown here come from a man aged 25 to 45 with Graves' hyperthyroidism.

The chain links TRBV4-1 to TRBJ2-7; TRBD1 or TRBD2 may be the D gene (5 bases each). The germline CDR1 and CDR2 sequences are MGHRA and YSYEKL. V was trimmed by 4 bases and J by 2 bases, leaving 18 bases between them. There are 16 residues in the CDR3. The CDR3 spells CASSPRDRGSPYEQYF. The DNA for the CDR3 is TGCGCCAGCAGCCCGAGGGACCGGGGATCCCCCTACGAGCAGTACTTC.

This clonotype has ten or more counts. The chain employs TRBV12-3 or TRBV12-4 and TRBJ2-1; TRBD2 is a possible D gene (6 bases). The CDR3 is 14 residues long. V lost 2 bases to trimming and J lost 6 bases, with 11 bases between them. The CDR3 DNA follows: TGTGCCAGCAGTTTATGGGGGACTCCCAATGAGCAGTTCTTC. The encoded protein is CASSLWGTPNEQFF.

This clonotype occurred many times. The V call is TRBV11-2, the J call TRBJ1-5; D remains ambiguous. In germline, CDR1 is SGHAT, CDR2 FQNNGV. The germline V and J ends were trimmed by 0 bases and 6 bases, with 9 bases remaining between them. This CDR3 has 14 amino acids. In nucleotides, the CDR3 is TGTGCCAGCAGCTTAGACCGGTTGTCTCAGCCCCAGCATTTT. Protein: CASSLDRLSQPQHF.

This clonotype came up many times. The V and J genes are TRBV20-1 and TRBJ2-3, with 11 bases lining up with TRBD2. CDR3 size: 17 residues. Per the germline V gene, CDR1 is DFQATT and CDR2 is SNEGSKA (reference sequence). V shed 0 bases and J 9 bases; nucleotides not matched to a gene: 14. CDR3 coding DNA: TGCAGTGCTAGAGATCCTTATGTGACTAGCGGGGCTTTGACGCAGTATTTT. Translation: CSARDPYVTSGALTQYF.

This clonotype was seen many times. CDR3: CASSQQEYSPLHF. In nucleotides, the CDR3 is TGTGCCAGCAGCCAACAGGAGTATTCACCCCTCCACTTT. J is TRBJ1-6 and V is TRBV3-1, with no clear D. Trimming took off 2 bases at V and 8 bases at J, with 7 bases between the two ends. Germline V gene data show CDR1 as LGHDT and CDR2 as YNNKEL (reference sequence). This CDR3 region has 13 residues.

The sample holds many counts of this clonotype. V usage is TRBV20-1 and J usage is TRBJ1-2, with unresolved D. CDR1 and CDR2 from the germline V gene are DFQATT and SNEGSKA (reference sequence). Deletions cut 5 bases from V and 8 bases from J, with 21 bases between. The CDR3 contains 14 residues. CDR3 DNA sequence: TGCAGTGCTCCCGCCTCCACCACACGGCAGGGCTACACCTTC. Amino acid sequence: CSAPASTTRQGYTF.

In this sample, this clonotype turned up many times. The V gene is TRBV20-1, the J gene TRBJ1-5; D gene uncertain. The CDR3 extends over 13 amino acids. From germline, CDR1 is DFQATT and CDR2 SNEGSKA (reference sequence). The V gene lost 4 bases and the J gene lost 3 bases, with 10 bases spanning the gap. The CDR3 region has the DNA TGCAGTGCTATAGCGGGAAACAATCAGCCCCAGCATTTT. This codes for CSAIAGNNQPQHF.

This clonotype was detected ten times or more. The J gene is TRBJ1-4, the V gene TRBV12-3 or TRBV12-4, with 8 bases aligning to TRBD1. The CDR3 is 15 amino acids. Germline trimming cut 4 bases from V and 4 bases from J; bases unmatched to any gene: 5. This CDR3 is CASSSRGRGNEKLFF. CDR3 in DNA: TGTGCCAGCAGTTCCAGGGGGCGAGGTAATGAAAAACTGTTTTTT.

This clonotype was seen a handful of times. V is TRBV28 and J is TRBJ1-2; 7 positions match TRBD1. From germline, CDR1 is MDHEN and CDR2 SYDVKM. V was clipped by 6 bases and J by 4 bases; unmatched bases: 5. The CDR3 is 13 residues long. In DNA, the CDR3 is TGTGCCAGCAGCCGTGGACAGGCCTATGGCTACACCTTC. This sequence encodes CASSRGQAYGYTF.

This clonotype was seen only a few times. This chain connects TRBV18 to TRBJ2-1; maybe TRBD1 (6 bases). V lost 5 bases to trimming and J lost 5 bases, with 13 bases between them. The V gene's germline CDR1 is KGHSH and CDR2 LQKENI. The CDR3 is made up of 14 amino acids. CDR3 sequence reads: CASSGDWGHNEQFF. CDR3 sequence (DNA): TGTGCCAGCTCAGGTGACTGGGGGCACAATGAGCAGTTCTTC. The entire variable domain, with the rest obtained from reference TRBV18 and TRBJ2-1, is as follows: NAGVMQNPRHLVRRRGQEARLRCSPMKGHSHVYWYRQLPEEGLKFMVYLQKENIIDESGMPKERFSAEFPKEGPSILRIQQVVRGDSAAYFCASSGDWGHNEQFFGPGTRLTVL.